A selection of T cell receptor beta chains follows, all from one sample in a study of blood T cell repertoires in COVID-19. The assay was immunoSEQ multiplex PCR, and TCRdb's table has in-frame clones only and misses some. The profile covers around 250,000 clones, with roughly nine tenths appearing a single time and 0.94% taken by the ten largest. The specimen was peripheral blood. These receptors were obtained from a woman between 40 and 50 years old who had recovered from COVID-19. Both conserved end residues are part of each CDR3. D genes are given only for firm matches. Some rows mark clone size as missing; the rest say once, few, many or name a class of expanded clone.

CDR3 DNA,CDR3 protein,D gene,J gene,clone size,V gene
TGTGCCAGCAGCCAAGACCCCGGGGGGGGTGGAAACACCATATATTTT,CASSQDPGGGGNTIYF,NA,TRBJ1-3,NA,TRBV3-1/TRBV3-2
TGTGCCAGCACCCCGGGGGTGGGCTACACCTTC,CASTPGVGYTF,NA,TRBJ1-2,NA,TRBV28
TGTGCCAGCAGCTTAGCAGCGGGGGGCGGAGTCGGGGAGCTGTTTTTT,CASSLAAGGGVGELFF,TRBD2,TRBJ2-2,NA,TRBV7-2
TGTGCCAGCAGTAGGGGAACGGGCGGGGAGCTGTTTTTT,CASSRGTGGELFF,NA,TRBJ2-2,NA,TRBV6-5
TGTGCCAGCAGCTTAACTGGCCTAGCGGGAGCCACCACGGGGGGCAATGAGCAGTTCTTC,CASSLTGLAGATTGGNEQFF,TRBD2,TRBJ2-1,once,TRBV7-3
TGTGCCAGCAGCTCGGGACTAGGAGGAGAGACCCAGTACTTC,CASSSGLGGETQYF,TRBD2,TRBJ2-5,NA,TRBV7-3
TGTGCCTGTGACAGGGGGCCTGGGGCCAACGTCCTGACTTTC,CACDRGPGANVLTF,TRBD1,TRBJ2-6,NA,TRBV30
TGTGCCAGCAGCCCCGGACTAGCGGGAGTGATCTACAATGAGCAGTTCTTC,CASSPGLAGVIYNEQFF,TRBD2,TRBJ2-1,NA,TRBV11-3
TGCGCCAGCAGCCAAGAAGAGACAGGCCCCTACGAGCAGTACTTC,CASSQEETGPYEQYF,NA,TRBJ2-7,NA,TRBV4-1
TGTGCCACCAGCAGAGGTGGTGCAGGGGATAATTCACCCCTCCACTTT,CATSRGGAGDNSPLHF,NA,TRBJ1-6,NA,TRBV15
TGCAGCGTTGTACACGGGACAGATAACGAGCAGTACTTC,CSVVHGTDNEQYF,TRBD1,TRBJ2-7,once,TRBV29-1
TGTGCCAGCCCGGGGGCGGGAGGGCCCGATACGCAGTATTTT,CASPGAGGPDTQYF,TRBD2,TRBJ2-3,NA,TRBV5-4
TGTGCCAGCAGTTACCAACTAGCGGGAGACAATGAGCAGTTCTTC,CASSYQLAGDNEQFF,TRBD2,TRBJ2-1,NA,TRBV6-2/TRBV6-3
TGTGCCAGCAGTTTACCCAGCGGGAGCGAGTCCTACAATGAGCAGTTCTTC,CASSLPSGSESYNEQFF,TRBD2,TRBJ2-1,once,TRBV27
TGTGCCAGCCAATTTGGTAGCGTCCCCGGCGAGCAGTACTTC,CASQFGSVPGEQYF,NA,TRBJ2-7,once,TRBV7-2
TGTGCCAGCAGTGATGACAGCTCCTACGAGCAGTACTTC,CASSDDSSYEQYF,NA,TRBJ2-7,NA,TRBV6-1
TGCGCCAGCAGCCTGGGACAGGACGGGGACACTGAAGCTTTCTTT,CASSLGQDGDTEAFF,TRBD1,TRBJ1-1,NA,TRBV5-1
TGTGCCAGCAGCGCCTCTTGGACTAGCGGTACAGGGGAGCTGTTTTTT,CASSASWTSGTGELFF,TRBD2,TRBJ2-2,NA,TRBV7-3
TGCGCCAGCAGCTTGGGTAGCGGGGGAGATACGCAGTATTTT,CASSLGSGGDTQYF,TRBD2,TRBJ2-3,few,TRBV5-1
TGTGCCAGCAGCCCACCACAGGGAAACACTGAAGCTTTCTTT,CASSPPQGNTEAFF,NA,TRBJ1-1,NA,TRBV7-9
TGTGCCAGTAGTATAGGAGATGGGCTAGCGGACTCGTACGAGCAGTACTTC,CASSIGDGLADSYEQYF,TRBD2,TRBJ2-7,NA,TRBV19
TGTGCCAGCAGTTACTCGGGCAGGGGGGAGTACGAGCAGTACTTC,CASSYSGRGEYEQYF,NA,TRBJ2-7,NA,TRBV6-6
TGTGCCAGCAGACAGGGGCAGGTTAGCAATCAGCCCCAGCATTTT,CASRQGQVSNQPQHF,TRBD1,TRBJ1-5,NA,TRBV27
TGTGCCAGCAGCATTCAACTAGCGAGCGGGGCCGGGGAGCTGTTTTTT,CASSIQLASGAGELFF,TRBD2,TRBJ2-2,once,TRBV11-2
TGTGCCACCAGCAGGACTACAGGGGTCAATCAGCCCCAGCATTTT,CATSRTTGVNQPQHF,TRBD1,TRBJ1-5,NA,TRBV15
TGCGCCAGCAGCTTGGAGGGTAGCGGTAGCACAGATACGCAGTATTTT,CASSLEGSGSTDTQYF,NA,TRBJ2-3,NA,TRBV5-1
TGTGCCAGCAGCCAAGAGCTTACATCCTATGGCTACACCTTC,CASSQELTSYGYTF,NA,TRBJ1-2,NA,TRBV3-1/TRBV3-2
TGCGCCAGCAGCTATTCGGGACTAGCGGAAGAGCAGTACTTC,CASSYSGLAEEQYF,TRBD2,TRBJ2-7,NA,TRBV5-1
TGCGCCAGCTACCCGACCGGGACAGGCCATGGCTACACCTTC,CASYPTGTGHGYTF,TRBD1,TRBJ1-2,NA,TRBV5-1
TGTGCCATACTAGCGGGAGCCTACAATGAGCAGTTCTTC,CAILAGAYNEQFF,TRBD2,TRBJ2-1,NA,TRBV10-3
TGTGCCAGCTCTCACGGACTAGTTAGCGACACAGATACGCAGTATTTT,CASSHGLVSDTDTQYF,TRBD2,TRBJ2-3,NA,TRBV18
TGTGCCAGCAGCGAATTAAATAACTACGAGCAGTACTTC,CASSELNNYEQYF,NA,TRBJ2-7,NA,TRBV25-1
TGCGCCAGCAGCCAACCGACAGGGTTGGGTACTAATGAAAAACTGTTTTTT,CASSQPTGLGTNEKLFF,TRBD1,TRBJ1-4,NA,TRBV4-1
TGTGCCAGTAGCCTTGGACTAGCGGGAGGGCCTCGGTACTTC,CASSLGLAGGPRYF,TRBD2,TRBJ2-7,NA,TRBV19
TGTGCCAGCAGGCCGGGGGTACAAGAGACCCAGTACTTC,CASRPGVQETQYF,NA,TRBJ2-5,NA,TRBV2
TGTGCCAGCCGAGCGCACAGGGGGCGTGACGGGGAGCTGTTTTTT,CASRAHRGRDGELFF,TRBD1,TRBJ2-2,NA,TRBV11-3
TGTGCCACCAGCAGAGGAGCGGGAGGGCCGGTCGAGCAGTACTTC,CATSRGAGGPVEQYF,TRBD2,TRBJ2-7,NA,TRBV15
TGTGCCATCAGCCCCCGGACTAGCGGGCCATACACAGATACGCAGTATTTT,CAISPRTSGPYTDTQYF,TRBD2,TRBJ2-3,NA,TRBV10-3
TGTGCCACCAGTGAAGCGCCGTCCTACAATGAGCAGTTCTTC,CATSEAPSYNEQFF,NA,TRBJ2-1,NA,TRBV24-1
TGTGCCAGCAGCTACGGGGGGATCAACACTGAAGCTTTCTTT,CASSYGGINTEAFF,NA,TRBJ1-1,NA,TRBV2
TGTGCCAGCAGTTATAGAGGGAGCGGGCACAACTATGGCTACACCTTC,CASSYRGSGHNYGYTF,NA,TRBJ1-2,NA,TRBV27
TGTGCCAGCAGCGCAGGCGGACTGACTAGCACAGATACGCAGTATTTT,CASSAGGLTSTDTQYF,NA,TRBJ2-3,NA,TRBV7-8
TGTGCCAGCAGCCTGGGACTAGCGGGGTACTCTGGGGCCAACGTCCTGACTTTC,CASSLGLAGYSGANVLTF,TRBD2,TRBJ2-6,NA,TRBV3-1/TRBV3-2
TGTGCCATCGGACAACACCCTTACAGCCTCGTCTTCTCTGGAAACACCATATATTTT,CAIGQHPYSLVFSGNTIYF,NA,TRBJ1-3,once,TRBV24-1
TGTGCCAGCAGCTTCCTATATACGCAGTATTTT,CASSFLYTQYF,NA,TRBJ2-3,NA,TRBV11-2
TGTGCCAGTAGTCCCGGACAGTCCCACACAGATACGCAGTATTTT,CASSPGQSHTDTQYF,NA,TRBJ2-3,NA,TRBV19
TGTGCCAGTAGTATGAGTTCAGCTGACAGGGTTAACTATGGCTACACCTTC,CASSMSSADRVNYGYTF,TRBD1,TRBJ1-2,NA,TRBV19
TGTGCCAGCAGCGTAGCGGCAGGGAGCTACACCTTC,CASSVAAGSYTF,NA,TRBJ1-2,NA,TRBV9
TGCGCCAGCAGCTCCACAGGGATCGGCACAGATACGCAGTATTTT,CASSSTGIGTDTQYF,NA,TRBJ2-3,NA,TRBV5-1
TGTGCCAGCAGTGATGTAGTAGCGGTAACCTACGAGCAGTACTTC,CASSDVVAVTYEQYF,NA,TRBJ2-7,NA,TRBV2
TGTGCCAGCAGTACCCCGGGGGGAGGGGGCTACACCTTC,CASSTPGGGGYTF,NA,TRBJ1-2,NA,TRBV27
TGTGCCAGCAGTTACGGAGCGGGAGTTGACACAGATACGCAGTATTTT,CASSYGAGVDTDTQYF,TRBD2,TRBJ2-3,NA,TRBV6-5
TGTGCCAGCAGCTTGGGACTAGCGGGAGGGCCCCCGCAGTACTTC,CASSLGLAGGPPQYF,TRBD2,TRBJ2-7,NA,TRBV7-2
TGTGCCATCAGTGTAGCGGGACAGGGCCCAGATACGCAGTATTTT,CAISVAGQGPDTQYF,NA,TRBJ2-3,NA,TRBV10-3